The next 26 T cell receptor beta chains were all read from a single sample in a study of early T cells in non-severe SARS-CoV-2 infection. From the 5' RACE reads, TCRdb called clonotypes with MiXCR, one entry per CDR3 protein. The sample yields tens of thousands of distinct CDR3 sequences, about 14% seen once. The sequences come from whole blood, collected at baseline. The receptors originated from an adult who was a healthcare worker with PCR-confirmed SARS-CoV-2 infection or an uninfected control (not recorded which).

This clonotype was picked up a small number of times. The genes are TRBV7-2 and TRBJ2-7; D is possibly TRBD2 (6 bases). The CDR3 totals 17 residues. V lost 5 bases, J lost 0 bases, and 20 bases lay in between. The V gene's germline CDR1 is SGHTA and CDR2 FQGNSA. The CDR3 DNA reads TGTGCCAGCAGCCCTCGGCAGGTAGCGGATTTCTCCTACGAGCAGTACTTC. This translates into CASSPRQVADFSYEQYF. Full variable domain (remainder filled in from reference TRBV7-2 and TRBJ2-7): GAGVSQSPSNKVTEKGKDVELRCDPISGHTALYWYRQSLGQGLEFLIYFQGNSAPDKSGLPSDRFSAERTGGSVSTLTIQRTQQEDSAVYLCASSPRQVADFSYEQYFGPGTRLTVT.

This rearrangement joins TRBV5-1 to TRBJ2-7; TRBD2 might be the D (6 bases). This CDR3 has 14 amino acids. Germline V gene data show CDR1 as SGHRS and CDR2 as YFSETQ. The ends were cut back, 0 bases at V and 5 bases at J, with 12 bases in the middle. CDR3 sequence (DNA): TGCGCCAGCAGCTTGGCGGGACTCGGCAACGAGCAGTACTTC. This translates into CASSLAGLGNEQYF.

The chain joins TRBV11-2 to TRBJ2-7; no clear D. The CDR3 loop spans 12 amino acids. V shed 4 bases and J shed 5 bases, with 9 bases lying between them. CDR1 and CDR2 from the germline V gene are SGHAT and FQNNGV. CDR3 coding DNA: TGTGCCAGCAGCTGGGGATGGGACGAGCAGTACTTC. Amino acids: CASSWGWDEQYF.

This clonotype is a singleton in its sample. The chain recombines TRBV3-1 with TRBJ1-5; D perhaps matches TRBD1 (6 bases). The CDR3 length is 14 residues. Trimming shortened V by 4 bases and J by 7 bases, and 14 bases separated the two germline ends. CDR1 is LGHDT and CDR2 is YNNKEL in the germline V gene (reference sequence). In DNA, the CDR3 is TGTGCCAGCAGCCTGACAGGATCTAGGCAGCCCCAGCATTTT. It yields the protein CASSLTGSRQPQHF.

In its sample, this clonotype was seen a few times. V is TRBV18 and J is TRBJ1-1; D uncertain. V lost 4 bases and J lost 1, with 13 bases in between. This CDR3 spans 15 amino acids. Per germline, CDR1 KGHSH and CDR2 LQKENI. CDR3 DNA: TGTGCCAGCTCACGGTCGCGAACCGAGAACACTGAAGCTTTCTTT. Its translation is CASSRSRTENTEAFF.

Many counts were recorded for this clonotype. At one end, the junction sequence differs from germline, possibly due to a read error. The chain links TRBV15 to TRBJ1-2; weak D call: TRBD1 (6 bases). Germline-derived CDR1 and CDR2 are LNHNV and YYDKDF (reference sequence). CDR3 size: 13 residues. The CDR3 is CATSSQTDRDKGF. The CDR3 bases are TGTGCCACCAGCAGTCAAACCGACCGGGACAAGGGATTC.

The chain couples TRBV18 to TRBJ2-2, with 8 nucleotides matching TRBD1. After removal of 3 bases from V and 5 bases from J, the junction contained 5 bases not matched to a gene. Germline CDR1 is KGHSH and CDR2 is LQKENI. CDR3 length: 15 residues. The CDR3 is CASSPDRVATGELFF. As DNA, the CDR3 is TGTGCCAGCTCACCGGACAGGGTGGCGACCGGGGAGCTGTTTTTT.

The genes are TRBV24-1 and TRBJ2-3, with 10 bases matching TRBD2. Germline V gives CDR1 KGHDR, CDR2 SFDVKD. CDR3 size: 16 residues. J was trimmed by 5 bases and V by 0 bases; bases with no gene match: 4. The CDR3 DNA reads TGTGCCACCAGTGATTTGCCTAGCGGGAGAGGAGATACGCAGTATTTT. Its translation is CATSDLPSGRGDTQYF.

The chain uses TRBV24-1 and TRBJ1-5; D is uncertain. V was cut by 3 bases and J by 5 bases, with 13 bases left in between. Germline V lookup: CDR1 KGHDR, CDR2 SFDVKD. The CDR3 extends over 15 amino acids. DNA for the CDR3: TGTGCCACCAGTGATAGCCGGGAAGCGTATCAGCCCCAGCATTTT. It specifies CATSDSREAYQPQHF.

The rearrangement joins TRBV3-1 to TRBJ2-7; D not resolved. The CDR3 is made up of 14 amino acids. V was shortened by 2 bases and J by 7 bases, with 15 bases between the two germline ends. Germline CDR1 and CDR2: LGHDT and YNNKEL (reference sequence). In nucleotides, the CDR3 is TGTGCCAGCAGCCAAAACGCGCCGACTTGGGAGCAGTACTTC. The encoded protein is CASSQNAPTWEQYF.

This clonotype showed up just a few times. The CDR3 DNA sequence: TGTGCCAGCAGAAAGGACAGGGGGCCGAACTATGGCTACACCTTC. This sequence encodes CASRKDRGPNYGYTF. The chain is built from TRBV27 and TRBJ1-2, with 11 bases lining up with TRBD1. With 6 bases clipped from V and 2 bases from J, the junction kept 5 bases outside the gene matches. Germline V gene sequence: CDR1 MNHEY, CDR2 SMNVEV (reference sequence). The CDR3 spans 15 residues.

The CDR3 region is CASSLWTGELFF. The CDR3 DNA follows: TGTGCCAGCAGCCTCTGGACCGGGGAGCTGTTTTTT. The gene calls are TRBV7-9 and TRBJ2-2, with D unclear. Trimming pared 5 bases from V and 5 bases from J, leaving 6 bases between. Germline V gives CDR1 SEHNR, CDR2 FQNEAQ (reference sequence). This CDR3 is built from 12 residues.

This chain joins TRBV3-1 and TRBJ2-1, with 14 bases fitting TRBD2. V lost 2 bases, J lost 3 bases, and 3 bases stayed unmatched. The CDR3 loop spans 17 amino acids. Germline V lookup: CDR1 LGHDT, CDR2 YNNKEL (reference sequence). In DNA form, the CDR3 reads TGTGCCAGCAGCCAAACGACTAGCGGGAGGGTCTACAATGAGCAGTTCTTC. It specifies CASSQTTSGRVYNEQFF.

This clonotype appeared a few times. CDR3 loop: CASSRTSGTLGSEQFF. CDR3 nucleotide sequence: TGCGCCAGCAGCCGGACTAGCGGGACCCTCGGCAGTGAGCAGTTCTTC. The chain employs TRBV5-1 and TRBJ2-1, with 12 bases aligning to TRBD2. Germline values: CDR1 SGHRS, CDR2 YFSETQ. The CDR3 loop spans 16 amino acids. The V segment lost 4 bases and the J segment 9 bases; nucleotides outside the gene matches: 11.

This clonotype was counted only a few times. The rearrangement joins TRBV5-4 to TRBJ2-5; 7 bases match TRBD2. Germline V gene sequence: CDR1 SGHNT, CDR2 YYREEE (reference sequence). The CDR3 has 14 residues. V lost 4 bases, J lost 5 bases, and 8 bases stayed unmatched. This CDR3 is CASSTGLSQETQYF. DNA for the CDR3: TGTGCCAGCAGCACGGGACTATCCCAGGAGACCCAGTACTTC.

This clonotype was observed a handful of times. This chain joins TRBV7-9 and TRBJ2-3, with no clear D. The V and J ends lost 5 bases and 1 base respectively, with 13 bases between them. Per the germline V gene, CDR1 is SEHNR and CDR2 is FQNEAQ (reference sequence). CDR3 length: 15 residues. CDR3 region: CASSPRLARTDTQYF. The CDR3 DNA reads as TGTGCCAGCAGCCCCCGACTGGCCCGCACAGATACGCAGTATTTT.

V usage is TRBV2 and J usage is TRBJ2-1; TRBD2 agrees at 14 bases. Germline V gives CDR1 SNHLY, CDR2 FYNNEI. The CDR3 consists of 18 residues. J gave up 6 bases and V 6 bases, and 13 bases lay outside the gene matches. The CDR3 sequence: CASRTGTSGRVNPNEQFF. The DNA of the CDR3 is TGTGCCAGCAGGACAGGGACTAGCGGGAGAGTAAACCCCAATGAGCAGTTCTTC.

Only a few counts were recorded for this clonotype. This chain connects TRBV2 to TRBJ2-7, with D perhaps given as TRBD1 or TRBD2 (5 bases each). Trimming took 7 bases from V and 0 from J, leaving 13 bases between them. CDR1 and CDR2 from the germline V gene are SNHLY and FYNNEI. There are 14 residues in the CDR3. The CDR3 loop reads CASMTGQLSYEQYF. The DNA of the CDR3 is TGTGCCAGCATGACGGGGCAGCTCTCCTACGAGCAGTACTTC.

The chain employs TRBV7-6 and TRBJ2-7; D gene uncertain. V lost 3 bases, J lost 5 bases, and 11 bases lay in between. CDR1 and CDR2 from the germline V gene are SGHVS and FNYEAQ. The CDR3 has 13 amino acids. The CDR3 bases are TGTGCCAGCAGCTTCCCTGGACGCAACGAGCAGTACTTC. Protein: CASSFPGRNEQYF.

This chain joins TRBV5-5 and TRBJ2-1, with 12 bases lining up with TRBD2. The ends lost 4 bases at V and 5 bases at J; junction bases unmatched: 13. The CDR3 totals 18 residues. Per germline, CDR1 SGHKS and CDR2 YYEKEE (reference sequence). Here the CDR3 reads CASSLGTSGWRIHNEQFF. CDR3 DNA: TGTGCCAGCAGCCTTGGGACTAGCGGGTGGCGGATCCACAATGAGCAGTTCTTC.

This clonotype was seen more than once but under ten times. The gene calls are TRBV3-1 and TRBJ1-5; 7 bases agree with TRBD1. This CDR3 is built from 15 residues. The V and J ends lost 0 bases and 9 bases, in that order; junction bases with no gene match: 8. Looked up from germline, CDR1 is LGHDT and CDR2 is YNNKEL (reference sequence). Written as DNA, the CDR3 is TGTGCCAGCAGCCAAGATAGACAGGGTCCTCGGCCCCAGCATTTT. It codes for CASSQDRQGPRPQHF.

The DNA of the CDR3 is TGCGCCAGTACTCCCCAGGCGGGAGGAGATACGCAGTATTTT. Residues: CASTPQAGGDTQYF. This chain links TRBV5-1 with TRBJ2-3; 8 nucleotides line up with TRBD2. The V and J ends lost 8 bases and 5 bases, in that order; junction bases with no gene match: 10. In germline, CDR1 is SGHRS, CDR2 YFSETQ. The CDR3 totals 14 residues.

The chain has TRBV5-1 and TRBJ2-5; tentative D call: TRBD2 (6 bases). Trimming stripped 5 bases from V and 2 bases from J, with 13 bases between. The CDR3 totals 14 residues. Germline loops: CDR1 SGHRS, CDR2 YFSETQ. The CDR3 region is CASSRGSVQETQYF. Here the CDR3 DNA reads TGCGCCAGCAGTCGGGGGTCAGTACAAGAGACCCAGTACTTC.

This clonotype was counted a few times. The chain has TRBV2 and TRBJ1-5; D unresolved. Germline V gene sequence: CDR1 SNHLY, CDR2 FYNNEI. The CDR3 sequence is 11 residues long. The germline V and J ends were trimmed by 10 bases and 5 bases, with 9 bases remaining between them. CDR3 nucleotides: TGTGCCACGGGTCGCGATCAGCCCCAGCATTTT. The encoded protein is CATGRDQPQHF. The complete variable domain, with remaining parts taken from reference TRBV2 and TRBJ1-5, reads EPEVTQTPSHQVTQMGQEVILRCVPISNHLYFYWYRQILGQKVEFLVSFYNNEISEKSEIFDDQFSVERPDGSNFTLKIRSTKLEDSAMYFCATGRDQPQHFGDGTRLSIL.

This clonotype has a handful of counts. CDR3 loop: CASSVRQGTDTQYF. CDR3 DNA: TGTGCCAGCTCGGTAAGACAGGGGACAGATACGCAGTATTTT. The rearrangement uses TRBV18 and TRBJ2-3; TRBD1 matches 8 bases. The V segment lost 6 bases and the J segment 3 bases; nucleotides outside the gene matches: 5. The length of the CDR3 is 14 residues. Germline V gene data show CDR1 as KGHSH and CDR2 as LQKENI.

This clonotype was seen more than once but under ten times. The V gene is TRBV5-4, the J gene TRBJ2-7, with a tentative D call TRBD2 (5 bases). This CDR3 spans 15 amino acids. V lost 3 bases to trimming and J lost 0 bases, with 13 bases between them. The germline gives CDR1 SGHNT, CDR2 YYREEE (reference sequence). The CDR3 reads CASSSSSGYSYEQYF. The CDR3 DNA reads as TGTGCCAGCAGCTCGTCGAGCGGATACTCCTACGAGCAGTACTTC.